These T cell receptor beta chains were read from a single sample in a study of T-cell reconstitution after alpha-beta-depleted transplantation in children. TCRdb itself ran the PCR reads through MiXCR, one entry per CDR3 protein. The sample shows 170,000 or so distinct CDR3 sequences, 6% to 7% of them seen only once. The sample was PBMCs from the stem cell graft donor, taken from the stem cell graft. The receptors were gathered from a human donor who donated a stem cell graft to a child with Wiskott-Aldrich syndrome. Both conserved end residues are part of each CDR3. D genes are given only for firm matches. Clone size is given for some rows only: seen once, a few or many times, or a class if the clone is expanded.

J: TRBJ1-1; D: -; size: many; V: TRBV6-5; length: 12; DNA: TGTGCCAGCAGTGCGGGAACGACTGAAGCTTTCTTT; CDR3: CASSAGTTEAFF
J: TRBJ2-3; D: -; size: many; V: TRBV5-1; length: 15; DNA: TGCGCCAGCTGCCGGGCACCAGGGAGCACAGATACGCAGTATTTT; CDR3: CASCRAPGSTDTQYF
J: TRBJ2-5; D: -; size: many; V: TRBV20-1; length: 17; DNA: TGCAGTGCTTTGGGGAACAGGGTAACATGGGCTGAGGAGACCCAGTACTTC; CDR3: CSALGNRVTWAEETQYF
J: TRBJ1-2; D: -; size: few; V: TRBV6-5; length: 13; DNA: TGTGCCAGCAGTTATGCAGGGAGTTATGGCTACACCTTC; CDR3: CASSYAGSYGYTF
J: TRBJ1-1; D: -; size: many; V: TRBV7-2; length: 11; DNA: TGTGCCAGCAGCCCTGGACGCGGAGCTTTCTTT; CDR3: CASSPGRGAFF
J: TRBJ2-5; D: -; size: few; V: TRBV20-1; length: 17; DNA: TGCAGTGCCGAAAACCGTCGGGACCCCGCTTCGCAAGAGACCCAGTACTTC; CDR3: CSAENRRDPASQETQYF
J: TRBJ2-2; D: TRBD1; size: -; V: TRBV18; length: 16; DNA: TGTGCCAGCTCAGCCGGGACAGGGGTGAACACCGGGGAGCTGTTTTTT; CDR3: CASSAGTGVNTGELFF
J: TRBJ1-2; D: -; size: few; V: TRBV7-2; length: 15; DNA: TGTGCCAGCAGCCGTCCTCCGGACACCATATGGGGCTACACCTTC; CDR3: CASSRPPDTIWGYTF
J: TRBJ2-5; D: -; size: many; V: TRBV29-1; length: 15; DNA: TGCAGCGTTGAACTCCCGAGCAGGCCACAAGAGACCCAGTACTTC; CDR3: CSVELPSRPQETQYF
J: TRBJ2-7; D: -; size: few; V: TRBV3-1; length: 16; DNA: TGTGCCAGCAGCTCACAAAGGGGCGAAAGCTCCTACGAGCAGTACTTC; CDR3: CASSSQRGESSYEQYF
J: TRBJ2-1; D: -; size: many; V: TRBV4-2; length: 13; DNA: TGTGCCAGCAGCCAAGAACTAGGGAATGAGCAGTTCTTC; CDR3: CASSQELGNEQFF
J: TRBJ1-5; D: -; size: -; V: TRBV24-1; length: 15; DNA: TGTGCCACCAGTGATGTGGGAGGGGGTGAGCAGCCCCAGCATTTT; CDR3: CATSDVGGGEQPQHF
J: TRBJ1-2; D: -; size: many; V: TRBV11-1; length: 19; DNA: TGTGCCAGCAACTTGGACTCAGCGGGACCTCCTTTACGGCGGGATGGCTACACCTTC; CDR3: CASNLDSAGPPLRRDGYTF